This T cell receptor beta chain was sequenced for a study of control samples from healthy donors and cancer patients. The CDR3 is made up of 15 amino acids. CDR1 MNHEY and CDR2 SVGAGI come from the germline V gene. The germline V and J ends were trimmed by 0 bases and 6 bases, with 9 bases remaining between them. Sequencing was performed with immunoSEQ multiplex PCR; in TCRdb, only in-frame clones are kept and a portion is missing. The sample lists 50,000 to 55,000 clones; approximately 95% were seen once. The chain carries TRBV6-5 and TRBJ1-6; no firm D call. The sequenced sample was blood. The clonotype was recovered from a man between 25 and 39 years old in good health. The CDR3 nucleotides read TGTGCCAGCAGTTACTCGCAGGCACTTAATTCACCCCTCCACTTT. Its protein product is CASSYSQALNSPLHF.